The clone carrying this T cell receptor beta chain has only a few counts. Its antigen is undetermined. The data are from a study of T cell repertoires in cytomegalovirus infection. Study context: Public TCR beta signatures indicated both CMV infection and matching HLA type.

Overall study results and limits: The ex vivo response was dominated by HLA-C-restricted CMV-specific TCR beta clonotypes.

The CDR3 runs 14 residues. Germline CDR1 reads MDHEN; CDR2 reads SYDVKM. V was trimmed by 1 base and J by 4 bases, leaving 9 bases between them. TCRdb re-called the reads through MiXCR, storing one row per CDR3 protein. The sample records approximately 700,000 distinct CDR3 sequences, about a third being singletons. The TCR originated in a human donor in good health (CMV status not recorded). Some clones in this sample may be carry-over from other donors' samples. Sequencing used PBMCs. V usage is TRBV28 and J usage is TRBJ2-3, with a possible D match to TRBD1 (5 bases). The CDR3 sequence: CASSLSRVADTQYF. CDR3 nucleotide sequence: TGTGCCAGCAGTTTATCCAGGGTCGCAGATACGCAGTATTTT.